This T cell receptor beta chain appears in the sequencing data of a study of blood T cell repertoires in COVID-19. As for the study in general: Researchers got acute and convalescent COVID-19 samples from the United States, Italy and Spain. The analysed material was cDNA or gDNA that came from T cells, B-cell-depleted T cells, or PBMCs.

Authors' processing steps: Counts of nucleated cells, estimated from reference gene primer amplification, were obtained. TCRdb's copy holds only in-frame clones and misses some; the assay was immunoSEQ multiplex PCR. The DNA gave D and trimming, while V, J and clone size come from that table. The data contain about 250,000 clones, roughly 86% of them singletons. The length of the CDR3 is 13 residues. Trimming took 7 bases from V and 9 from J; bases not matched to a gene: 9. From germline, CDR1 is MNHEY and CDR2 SMNVEV (reference sequence). This sequence joins TRBV27 and TRBJ2-1, with 7 bases that match TRBD1. Sequences were obtained from peripheral blood. This TCR came from a woman aged 60-75 years who had recovered from COVID-19. The CDR3 loop is CASTDTGEREQFF. CDR3 DNA: TGTGCCAGCACCGACACAGGGGAACGTGAGCAGTTCTTC.